The next 6 T cell receptor beta chains were all read from a single sample in a study of T-cell memory formation after mild COVID-19. TCRdb reprocessed the 5' RACE reads with MiXCR, giving one entry per CDR3 protein. The sample comprises 560,000 or so distinct CDR3 sequences, 17% of which are singletons, and about 7.4% rests with the top ten. Sequencing was performed on PBMCs or a T cell subset sorted from them (not recorded which). The receptors stem from an adult woman who had mild COVID-19 (a few samples of this study predate the infection). Cell type and time point are not known.

This chain connects TRBV24-1 to TRBJ1-3; tentatively, D is TRBD1 (5 bases). The V end was cut by 3 bases, the J end by 0 bases, with 11 bases between. The CDR3 contains 16 residues. The germline gives CDR1 KGHDR, CDR2 SFDVKD. The CDR3 nucleotides read TGTGCCACCAGTGATCCGGGACTTCCCTCTGGAAACACCATATATTTT. It is translated as CATSDPGLPSGNTIYF.

This clonotype was detected a few times. The rearrangement joins TRBV20-1 to TRBJ1-2, with 7 bases lining up with TRBD1. Unmatched junction bases numbered 10, after V lost 5 bases and J lost 1 base. The length of the CDR3 is 15 residues. CDR1 is DFQATT and CDR2 is SNEGSKA in the germline V gene (reference sequence). CDR3 coding DNA: TGCAGTGCTCTTCGACCGGGACAGATTAACTATGGCTACACCTTC. Its protein is CSALRPGQINYGYTF.

This clonotype was detected many times. The chain is built from TRBV28 and TRBJ2-3; D unclear. Trimming left V 5 bases short and J 2 bases short, with 14 bases between. The CDR3 runs 15 residues. The germline V gene has CDR1 MDHEN and CDR2 SYDVKM. CDR3: CASSDPTRHTDTQYF. CDR3 sequence (DNA): TGTGCCAGCAGTGATCCAACAAGGCACACAGATACGCAGTATTTT. The full variable domain, with the rest looked up from reference TRBV28 and TRBJ2-3, is DVKVTQSSRYLVKRTGEKVFLECVQDMDHENMFWYRQDPGLGLRLIYFSYDVKMKEKGDIPEGYSVSREKKERFSLILESASTNQTSMYLCASSDPTRHTDTQYFGPGTRLTVL.

The chain is built from TRBV4-3 and TRBJ1-2, with a weak D call TRBD1 (6 bases). The length of the CDR3 is 14 residues. From germline, CDR1 is LGHNA and CDR2 YSLEER. The V end lost 2 bases, the J end lost 8 bases, and 15 bases lay between the germline ends. The CDR3 spells CASSQLLGTGGYTF. CDR3 DNA sequence: TGCGCCAGCAGCCAACTGTTGGGAACAGGGGGCTACACCTTC.

The chain joins TRBV20-1 to TRBJ2-1, with D possibly being TRBD1 or TRBD2 (5 bases each). The CDR3 covers 15 residues. Trimming left V 6 bases short and J 7 bases short, with 22 bases between. Germline assignment: CDR1 DFQATT and CDR2 SNEGSKA (reference sequence). The CDR3 loop is CSADPTGGVENEQFF. CDR3 nucleotides: TGCAGTGCCGACCCAACAGGAGGTGTTGAGAATGAGCAGTTCTTC.

The chain recombines TRBV10-3 with TRBJ2-4; D ambiguous. The CDR3 has 14 residues. V gave up 4 bases and J gave up 1 base, with 8 bases separating them. Germline loops: CDR1 ENHRY, CDR2 SYGVKD. The CDR3 bases are TGTGCCATCAGTGGTGTGGGGGCCAAAAACATTCAGTACTTC. It is translated as CAISGVGAKNIQYF.